The subject of this entry is one TCR beta chain. No antigen is known for it. This entry comes from a study of beta chain features in type 1 diabetes. Study observations and caveats: Researchers cautioned that cDNA sequencing could over-represent cells with high TCR expression. Within each of all four CD4+ subsets, Type 1 diabetes patients had TCRB CDR3s that were moderately but significantly shorter.

Expressed TCRB transcripts were sequenced after all isolated RNA was converted to cDNA. Profiled with immunoSEQ multiplex PCR; TCRdb holds only in-frame clones, not every one. The repertoire holds 150,000 to 200,000 clones, roughly 9% seen once, with about 2.1% in the top ten. CDR3 length: 14 amino acids. Deletions cut 0 bases from V and 4 bases from J, with 9 bases between. Looked up from germline, CDR1 is LGHNA and CDR2 is YNFKEQ. The authors took one heparinised blood draw, averaging about 120 mL, from each donor. Based on CD45RO/CCR7/CD25/CD127/CD95/CD27, CD4+ regulatory, stem cell-like memory, naive and central memory cells were sorted.

Sequenced material: central memory CD4+ T cells from blood. The TCR originated in a woman between 18 and 30 years old in good health. The chain links TRBV4-2 to TRBJ1-2; possible D gene TRBD1, 5 bases. The CDR3 sequence is CASSQDGRGYGYTF. The CDR3 region has the DNA TGTGCCAGCAGCCAAGACGGGAGGGGCTATGGCTACACCTTC.